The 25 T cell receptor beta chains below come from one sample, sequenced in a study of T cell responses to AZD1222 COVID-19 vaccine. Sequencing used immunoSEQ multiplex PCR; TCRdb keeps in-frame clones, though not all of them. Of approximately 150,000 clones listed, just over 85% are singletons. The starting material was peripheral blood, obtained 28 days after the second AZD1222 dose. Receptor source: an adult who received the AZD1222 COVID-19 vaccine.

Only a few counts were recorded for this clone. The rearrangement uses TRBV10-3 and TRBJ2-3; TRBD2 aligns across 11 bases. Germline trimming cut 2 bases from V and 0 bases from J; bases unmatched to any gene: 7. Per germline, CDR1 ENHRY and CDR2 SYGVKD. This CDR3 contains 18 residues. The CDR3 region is CAISETGTSGTSTDTQYF. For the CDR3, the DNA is TGTGCCATCAGTGAGACAGGGACTAGCGGTACTAGCACAGATACGCAGTATTTT.

In DNA, the CDR3 is TGTGCCACCAGTGATTCCGGGACTAGCGGGAGGTTTACGCAGTATTTT. As protein: CATSDSGTSGRFTQYF. The V call is TRBV24-1, the J call TRBJ2-3, with 15 bases that match TRBD2. With 2 bases clipped from V and 8 bases from J, the junction kept 4 bases outside the gene matches. There are 16 residues in the CDR3. The V gene's germline CDR1 is KGHDR and CDR2 SFDVKD.

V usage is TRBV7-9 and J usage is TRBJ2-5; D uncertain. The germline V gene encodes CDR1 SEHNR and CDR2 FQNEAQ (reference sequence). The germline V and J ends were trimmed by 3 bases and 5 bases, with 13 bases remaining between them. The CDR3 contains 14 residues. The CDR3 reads CASSFPLDQETQYF. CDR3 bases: TGTGCCAGCAGCTTCCCTTTAGATCAGGAGACCCAGTACTTC. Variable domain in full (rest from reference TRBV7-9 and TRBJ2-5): DTGVSQNPRHKITKRGQNVTFRCDPISEHNRLYWYRQTLGQGPEFLTYFQNEAQLEKSRLLSDRFSAERPKGSFSTLEIQRTEQGDSAMYLCASSFPLDQETQYFGPGTRLLVL.

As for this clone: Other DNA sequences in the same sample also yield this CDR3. CDR3 DNA sequence: TGTGCCAGCAGCCAAGTGGATACGCAGTATTTT. Its translation is CASSQVDTQYF. The chain carries TRBV3-1 (or the pseudogene TRBV3-2) and TRBJ2-3; D ambiguous. The CDR3 runs 11 residues. Germline values: CDR1 LGHDT, CDR2 YNNKEL (reference sequence). The V gene lost 1 base and the J gene lost 6 bases, with 2 bases spanning the gap.

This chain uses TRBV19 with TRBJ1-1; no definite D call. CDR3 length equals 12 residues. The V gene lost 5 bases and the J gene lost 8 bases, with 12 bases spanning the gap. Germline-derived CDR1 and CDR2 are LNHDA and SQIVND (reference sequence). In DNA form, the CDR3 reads TGTGCCAGTAGTTCCCTACTCAGGGAAGCTTTCTTT. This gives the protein CASSSLLREAFF.

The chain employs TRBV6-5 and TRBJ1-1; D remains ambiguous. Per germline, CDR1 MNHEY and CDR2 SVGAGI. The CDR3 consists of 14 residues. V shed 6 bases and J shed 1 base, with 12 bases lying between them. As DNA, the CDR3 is TGTGCCAGCAGAACCGGGCCACAGAACACTGAAGCTTTCTTT. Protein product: CASRTGPQNTEAFF.

The CDR3 spells CASSSPGAVNTEAFF. The CDR3 DNA is TGTGCCAGCAGTTCCCCGGGGGCAGTTAACACTGAAGCTTTCTTT. The chain recombines TRBV6-5 with TRBJ1-1; TRBD1 might be the D (6 bases). Germline lookup yields CDR1 MNHEY and CDR2 SVGAGI. V lost 4 bases and J 2 bases, leaving 14 bases between the germline ends. The CDR3 consists of 15 residues.

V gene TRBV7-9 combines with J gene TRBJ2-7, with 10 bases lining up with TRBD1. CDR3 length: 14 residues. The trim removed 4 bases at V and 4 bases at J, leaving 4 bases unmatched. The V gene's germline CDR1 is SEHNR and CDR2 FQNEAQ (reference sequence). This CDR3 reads CASSSDRGGYEQYF. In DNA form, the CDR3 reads TGTGCCAGCAGCTCGGACAGGGGGGGTTACGAGCAGTACTTC. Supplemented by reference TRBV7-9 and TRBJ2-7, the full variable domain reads DTGVSQNPRHKITKRGQNVTFRCDPISEHNRLYWYRQTLGQGPEFLTYFQNEAQLEKSRLLSDRFSAERPKGSFSTLEIQRTEQGDSAMYLCASSSDRGGYEQYFGPGTRLTVT.

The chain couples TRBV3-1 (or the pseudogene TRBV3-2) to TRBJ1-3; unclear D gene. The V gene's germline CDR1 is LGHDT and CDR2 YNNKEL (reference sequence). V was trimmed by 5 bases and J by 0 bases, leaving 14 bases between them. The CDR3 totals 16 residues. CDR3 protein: CASSSRPQSSGNTIYF. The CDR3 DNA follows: TGTGCCAGCAGCTCGCGTCCACAGAGCTCTGGAAACACCATATATTTT.

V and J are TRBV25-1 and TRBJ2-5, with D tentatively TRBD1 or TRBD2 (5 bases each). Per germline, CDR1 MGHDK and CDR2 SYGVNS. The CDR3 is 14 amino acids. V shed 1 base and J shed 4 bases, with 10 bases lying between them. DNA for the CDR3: TGTGCCAGCAGTGAATTCGGGGCACCAGAGACCCAGTACTTC. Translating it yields CASSEFGAPETQYF.

The CDR3: CASSLDGNYGYTF. The CDR3, as DNA: TGTGCCAGCAGTTTAGACGGAAACTATGGCTACACCTTC. V usage is TRBV6-5 and J usage is TRBJ1-2; D is unclear. V shed 4 bases and J shed 2 bases, with 8 bases lying between them. The CDR3 loop spans 13 amino acids. From germline, CDR1 is MNHEY and CDR2 SVGAGI.

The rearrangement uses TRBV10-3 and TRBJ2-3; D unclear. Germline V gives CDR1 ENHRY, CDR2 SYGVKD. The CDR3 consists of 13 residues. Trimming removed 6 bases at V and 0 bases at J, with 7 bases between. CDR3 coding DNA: TGTGCCATCAGGCTCCGGAGCACAGATACGCAGTATTTT. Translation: CAIRLRSTDTQYF.

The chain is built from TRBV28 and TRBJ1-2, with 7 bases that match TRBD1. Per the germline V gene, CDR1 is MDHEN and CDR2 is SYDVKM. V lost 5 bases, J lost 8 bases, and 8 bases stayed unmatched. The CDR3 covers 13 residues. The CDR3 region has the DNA TGTGCCAGCAGTCGAAAGACAGGGCACGGCTACACCTTC. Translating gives CASSRKTGHGYTF.

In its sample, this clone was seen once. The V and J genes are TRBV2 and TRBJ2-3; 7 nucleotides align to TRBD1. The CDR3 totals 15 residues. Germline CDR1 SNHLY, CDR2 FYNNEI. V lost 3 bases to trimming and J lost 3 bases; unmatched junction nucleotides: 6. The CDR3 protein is CASSDRDRATDTQYF. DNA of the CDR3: TGTGCCAGCAGTGATCGTGACAGGGCAACAGATACGCAGTATTTT.

CDR3 sequence: CSVQGLEPTNTEAFF. The CDR3 DNA is TGCAGCGTACAGGGGTTAGAACCTACGAACACTGAAGCTTTCTTT. The chain uses TRBV29-1 and TRBJ1-1; 7 bases are a match to TRBD1. The germline gives CDR1 SQVTM, CDR2 ANQGSEA. With V trimmed by 6 bases and J by 1 base, 11 bases remained unmatched. The CDR3 runs 15 residues.

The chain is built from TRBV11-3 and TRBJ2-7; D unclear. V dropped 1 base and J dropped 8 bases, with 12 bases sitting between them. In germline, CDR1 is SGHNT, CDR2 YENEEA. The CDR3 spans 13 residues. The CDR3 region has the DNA TGTGCCAGCAGCTTAGGCACGGCAGAGCAGCAGTACTTC. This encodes CASSLGTAEQQYF.

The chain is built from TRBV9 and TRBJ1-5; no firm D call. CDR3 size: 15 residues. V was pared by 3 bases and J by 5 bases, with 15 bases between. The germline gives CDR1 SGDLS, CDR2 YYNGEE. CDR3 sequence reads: CASSAGEGGHQPQHF. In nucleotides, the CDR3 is TGTGCCAGCAGCGCCGGGGAGGGAGGCCATCAGCCCCAGCATTTT.

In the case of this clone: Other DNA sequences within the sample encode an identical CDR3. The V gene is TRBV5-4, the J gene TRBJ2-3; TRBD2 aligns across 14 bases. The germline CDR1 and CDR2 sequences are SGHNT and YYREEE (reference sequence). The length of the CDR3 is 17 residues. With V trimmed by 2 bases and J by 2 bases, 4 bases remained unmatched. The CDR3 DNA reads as TGTGCCAGCAGCTTAGGACTAGCGGGGGGAGCCACAGATACGCAGTATTTT. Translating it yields CASSLGLAGGATDTQYF.

The CDR3 DNA reads as TGCGCCAGCAGTCCGAGGGGGTTTGCGAAGGACACTGAAGCTTTCTTT. This encodes CASSPRGFAKDTEAFF. J is TRBJ1-1 and V is TRBV23-1; D possibly corresponds to TRBD1 (6 bases). TRBV23-1 carries the ORF label, with uncertain function. V was cut by 4 bases and J by 3 bases, with 18 bases left in between. The CDR3 is 16 amino acids.

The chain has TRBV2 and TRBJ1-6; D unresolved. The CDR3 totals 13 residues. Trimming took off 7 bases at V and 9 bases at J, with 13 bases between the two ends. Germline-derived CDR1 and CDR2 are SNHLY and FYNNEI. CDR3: CASTGNGPSPLHF. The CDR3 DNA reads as TGTGCCAGCACCGGAAATGGGCCTTCACCCCTCCACTTT.

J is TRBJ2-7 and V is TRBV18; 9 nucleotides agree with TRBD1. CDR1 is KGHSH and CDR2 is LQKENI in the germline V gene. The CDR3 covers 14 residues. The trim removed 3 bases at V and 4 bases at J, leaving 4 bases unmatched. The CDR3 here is CASSPPTGGYEQYF. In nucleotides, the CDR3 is TGTGCCAGCTCACCTCCGACAGGGGGTTACGAGCAGTACTTC.

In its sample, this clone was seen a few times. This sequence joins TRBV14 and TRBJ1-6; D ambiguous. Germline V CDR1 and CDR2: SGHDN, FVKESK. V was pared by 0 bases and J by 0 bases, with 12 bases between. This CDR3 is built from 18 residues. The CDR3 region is CASSQDRGKSSYNSPLHF. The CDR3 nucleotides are TGTGCCAGCAGCCAAGATCGAGGCAAGAGCTCCTATAATTCACCCCTCCACTTT.

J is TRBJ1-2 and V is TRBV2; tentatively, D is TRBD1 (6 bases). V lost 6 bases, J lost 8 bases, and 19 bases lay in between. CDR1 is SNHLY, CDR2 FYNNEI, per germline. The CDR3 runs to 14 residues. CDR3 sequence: CASRSTGTTGGYTF. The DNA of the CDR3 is TGTGCCAGCAGGTCAACCGGGACGACAGGAGGCTACACCTTC.

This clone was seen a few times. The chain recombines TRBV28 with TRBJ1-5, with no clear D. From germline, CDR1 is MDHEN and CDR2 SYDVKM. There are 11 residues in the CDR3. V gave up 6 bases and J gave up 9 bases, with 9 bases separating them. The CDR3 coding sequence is TGTGCCAGCAGCACGGGTCGGCCCCAGCATTTT. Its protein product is CASSTGRPQHF.

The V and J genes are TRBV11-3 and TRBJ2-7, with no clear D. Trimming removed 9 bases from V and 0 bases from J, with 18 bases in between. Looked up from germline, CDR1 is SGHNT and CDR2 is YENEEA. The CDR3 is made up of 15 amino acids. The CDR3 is CARSPVPQSSYEQYF. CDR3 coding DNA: TGTGCCAGAAGCCCTGTACCGCAGAGCTCCTACGAGCAGTACTTC. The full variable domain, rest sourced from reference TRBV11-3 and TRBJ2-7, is EAGVVQSPRYKIIEKKQPVAFWCNPISGHNTLYWYLQNLGQGPELLIRYENEEAVDDSQLPKDRFSAERLKGVDSTLKIQPAELGDSAVYLCARSPVPQSSYEQYFGPGTRLTVT.